The TCR beta chain under discussion was sequenced for a study of shared clonotypes between healthy human individuals (dated by TCRdb to 2018 to 2021). Regarding the complete study: The cohort comprised two women and a few men aged 18 to 49 years. For each donor, CD4 naive and CD4 memory were each given three plates, CD8 naive was given two plates, and CD8 memory was given one plate. Blood TCR repertoires of about 5 healthy adults were deeply sequenced to estimate repertoire size and the extent of clonotype sharing between individuals. To increase sequencing depth and limit assay-specific biases, TCR repertoire library preparation and sequencing were carried out by different laboratories using diverse techniques. Between about 0.94 and 8.9 billion PBMCs per donor were obtained by leukapheresis. General study outcomes and caveats: Naive subsets generally had larger estimated clonotype richness than memory subsets. Sharing across a few donors was observed for approximately 4.6% of naive CD4, over 3% of naive CD8, over 2% of memory CD4, and around 0.4% of memory CD8 clonotypes. Sampling was limited to blood, and TCR repertoires in tissue likely differ from TCR repertoires in blood. The small number of donors limited the genetic and exposure-history diversity represented. Rarefaction of sorted-subset datasets indicated incomplete sequencing despite the large sequencing depth. Pairwise subsampling led to the expectation that sequencing depth would affect the degree of clonotype sharing among donors. Compared with non-shared clonotypes, clonotypes shared by all four sorted-subset donors had higher generation probabilities.

Of note for this clone: Its recognized antigen is unknown. No quality values exist for individual bases; no much larger clone is one base distant.

The germline V gene encodes CDR1 SGHNT and CDR2 YYREEE (reference sequence). The CDR3 measures 16 amino acids from cysteine to phenylalanine. Of the read, only the CDR3 DNA is kept; its 48 bases are in frame from base 1. The germline ends are 19 bases apart after V is trimmed by 0 bases and J by 7 bases. TCR CDR3 regions were amplified from genomic DNA by multiplex PCR using the deep immunoSEQ assay. Extracted genomic DNA from each cell subset was spread evenly across all wells of several immunoSEQ 96-well plates, with each plate serving as a replicate. Each replicate PCR for sorted subsets received approximately 220 ng genomic DNA, equal to 28,000 or so T cell genomes. The purified libraries were quantified using a Qubit 3.0 fluorometer, sized with a Bioanalyzer 2100, and then quantified again using the KAPA Library Quantification kit. Each immunoSEQ 96-well plate was sequenced on its own single-read 150-cycle Illumina NextSeq 550 flow cell. In the authors' own workflow: Because the immunoSEQ output included only junctional sequences and no quality scores, the filtering could not be the same as the filtering used for full-length reads. Sequences were annotated with PyIR, a Python wrapper for IgBLAST v1.9, using IMGT germline references to assign V/J genes and CDR3. Reads were filtered out if the reads had weak V/J assignments (E-value above 1e-6), no CDR3, stop codons, out-of-frame junctions, or ambiguous translated residues. A V3J clonotype was defined by an identical inferred V gene, J gene, and CDR3 amino acid sequence. To compute the percentage overlap between repertoires, the number of shared unique clonotypes was divided by the size of the smaller repertoire. RTK rarefaction, the Chao1 estimator, and Recon v2.1 estimates of unobserved clonotypes were used to assess repertoire richness. Generation probabilities were computed with OLGA for all TCRbeta clonotypes obtained by the gDNA method from several donors. The table comes from immuneACCESS by way of TCRdb, which keeps in-frame sequences with V and J called. Part of the clones is missing from these tables; in studies checked, under half for an unresolved V gene and the rest for unknown reasons. V and J calls plus clone size are reproduced from that table; the DNA served to infer D and trimming. The sample table contains about 330,000 clones; only one count was recorded for roughly 70% of them. The ten largest clonotypes hold around 10% of the sample.

Donors were healthy HIV-negative adults with no recently reported acute infections or vaccinations. All donors were Caucasian adults living in Nashville, Tennessee, USA. Magnetic negative selection was used to enrich CD4+ T cells, after which naive cells were positively selected on CD45RA and the negative fraction became the memory subset. Blood was obtained by leukapheresis, after which PBMCs were separated by Ficoll-Histopaque density gradient centrifugation and cryopreserved in liquid nitrogen vapor phase. Purity and quantity of every magnetically sorted T cell population were checked by analytical flow cytometry. Genomic DNA was isolated from each sorted fraction and quantified by UV absorbance on a Nanodrop 2000c.

The TCR sequence derives from a man aged 25 to 45 in good health. The V and J genes are TRBV5-4 and TRBJ1-2; perhaps TRBD1 is the D gene, with 5 bases matching. Sequencing was carried out using memory CD4+ T cells sorted from blood. The cell subset or site label corresponds to: CD45RA-negative fraction. The DNA sequence reads TGTGCCAGCAGCTTGGCCGAAGTGGCACCGGGGGGTGGCTACACCTTC. The resulting protein is CASSLAEVAPGGGYTF.